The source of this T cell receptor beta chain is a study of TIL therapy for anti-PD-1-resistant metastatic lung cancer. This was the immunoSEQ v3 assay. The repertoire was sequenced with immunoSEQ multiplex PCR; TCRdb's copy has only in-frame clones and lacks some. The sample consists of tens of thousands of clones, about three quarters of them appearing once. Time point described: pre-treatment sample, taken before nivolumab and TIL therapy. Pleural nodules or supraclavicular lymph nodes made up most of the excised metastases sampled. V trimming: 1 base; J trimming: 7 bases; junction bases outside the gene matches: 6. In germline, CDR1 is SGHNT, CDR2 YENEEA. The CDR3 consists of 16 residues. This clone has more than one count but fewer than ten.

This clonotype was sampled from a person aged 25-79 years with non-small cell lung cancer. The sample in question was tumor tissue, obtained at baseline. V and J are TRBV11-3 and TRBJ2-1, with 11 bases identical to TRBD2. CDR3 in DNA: TGTGCCAGCAGCTTAGTCGGTAGCGGGAGGGATAATGAGCAGTTCTTC. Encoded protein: CASSLVGSGRDNEQFF.